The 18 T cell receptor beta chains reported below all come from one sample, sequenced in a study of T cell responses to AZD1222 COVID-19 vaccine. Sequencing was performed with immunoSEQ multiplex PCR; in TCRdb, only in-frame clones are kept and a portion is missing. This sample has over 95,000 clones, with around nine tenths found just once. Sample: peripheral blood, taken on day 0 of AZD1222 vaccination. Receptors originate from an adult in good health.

The DNA for the CDR3 is TGTGCCAGTAGTACCTCGGGGGTGACCGTGGGAAACACCATATATTTT. Protein sequence: CASSTSGVTVGNTIYF. This chain links TRBV19 with TRBJ1-3; tentative D call: TRBD1 (5 bases). V lost 4 bases and J lost 4, with 17 bases in between. Germline V gene lookup returns CDR1 LNHDA and CDR2 SQIVND (reference sequence). The CDR3 loop spans 16 amino acids.

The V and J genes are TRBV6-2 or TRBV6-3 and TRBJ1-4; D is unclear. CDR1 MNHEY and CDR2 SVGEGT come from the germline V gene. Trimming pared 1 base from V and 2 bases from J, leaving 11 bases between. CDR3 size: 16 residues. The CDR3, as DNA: TGTGCCAGCAGTTACTGGTGGGCAGATACTAATGAAAAACTGTTTTTT. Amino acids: CASSYWWADTNEKLFF.

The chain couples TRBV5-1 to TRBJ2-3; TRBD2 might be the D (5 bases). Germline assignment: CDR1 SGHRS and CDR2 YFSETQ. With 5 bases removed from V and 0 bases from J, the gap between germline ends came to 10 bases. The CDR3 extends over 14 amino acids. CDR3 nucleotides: TGCGCCAGCAGTCAAGCGGTTAGCACAGATACGCAGTATTTT. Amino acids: CASSQAVSTDTQYF.

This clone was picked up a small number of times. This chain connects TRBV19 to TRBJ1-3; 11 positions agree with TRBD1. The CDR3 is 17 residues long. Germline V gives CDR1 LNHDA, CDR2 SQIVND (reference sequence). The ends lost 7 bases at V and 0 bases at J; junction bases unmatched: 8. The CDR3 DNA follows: TGTGCCAGTACCGGACAGGGGGCTAGCGACTCTGGAAACACCATATATTTT. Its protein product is CASTGQGASDSGNTIYF.

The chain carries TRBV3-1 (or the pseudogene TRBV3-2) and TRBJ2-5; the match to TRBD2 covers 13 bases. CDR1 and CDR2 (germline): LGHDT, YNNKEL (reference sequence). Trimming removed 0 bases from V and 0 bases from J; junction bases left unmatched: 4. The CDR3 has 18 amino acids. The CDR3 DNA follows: TGTGCCAGCAGCCAAGAAGCACTAGCGGGGGGGTACCAAGAGACCCAGTACTTC. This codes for CASSQEALAGGYQETQYF.

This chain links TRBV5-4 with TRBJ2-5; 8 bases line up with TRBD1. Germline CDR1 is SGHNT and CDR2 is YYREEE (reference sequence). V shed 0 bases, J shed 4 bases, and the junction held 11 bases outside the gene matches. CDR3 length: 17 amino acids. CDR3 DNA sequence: TGTGCCAGCAGCTTGGGGGGACAGGCTTCCGCGGGAGAGACCCAGTACTTC. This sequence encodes CASSLGGQASAGETQYF.

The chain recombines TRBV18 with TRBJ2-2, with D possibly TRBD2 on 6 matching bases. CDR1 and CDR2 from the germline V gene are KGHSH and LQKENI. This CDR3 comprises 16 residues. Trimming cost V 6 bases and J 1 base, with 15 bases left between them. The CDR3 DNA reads TGTGCCAGCTCTGCCCTGGATAGCGGGAACACCGGGGAGCTGTTTTTT. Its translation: CASSALDSGNTGELFF.

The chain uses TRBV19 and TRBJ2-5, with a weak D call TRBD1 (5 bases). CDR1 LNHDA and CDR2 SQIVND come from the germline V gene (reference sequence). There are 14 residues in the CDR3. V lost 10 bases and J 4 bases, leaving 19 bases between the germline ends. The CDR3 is CATGVDTQGETQYF. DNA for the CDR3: TGTGCCACTGGGGTGGACACTCAGGGAGAGACCCAGTACTTC.

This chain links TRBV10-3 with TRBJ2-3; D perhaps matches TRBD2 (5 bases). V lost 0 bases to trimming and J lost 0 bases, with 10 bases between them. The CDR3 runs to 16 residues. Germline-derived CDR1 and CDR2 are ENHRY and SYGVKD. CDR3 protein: CAISESWRTSTDTQYF. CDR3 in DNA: TGTGCCATCAGTGAGTCGTGGAGGACTAGCACAGATACGCAGTATTTT.

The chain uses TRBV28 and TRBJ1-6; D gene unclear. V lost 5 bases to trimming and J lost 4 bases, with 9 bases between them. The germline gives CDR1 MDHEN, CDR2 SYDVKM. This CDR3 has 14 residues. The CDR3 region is CASSKADYNSPLHF. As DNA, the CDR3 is TGTGCCAGCAGTAAGGCAGATTATAATTCACCCCTCCACTTT.

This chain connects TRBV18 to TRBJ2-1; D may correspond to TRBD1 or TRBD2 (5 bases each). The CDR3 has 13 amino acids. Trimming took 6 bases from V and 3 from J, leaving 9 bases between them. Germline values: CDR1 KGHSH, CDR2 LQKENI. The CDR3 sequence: CASSQGVYNEQFF. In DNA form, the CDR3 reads TGTGCCAGCTCCCAGGGAGTCTACAATGAGCAGTTCTTC.

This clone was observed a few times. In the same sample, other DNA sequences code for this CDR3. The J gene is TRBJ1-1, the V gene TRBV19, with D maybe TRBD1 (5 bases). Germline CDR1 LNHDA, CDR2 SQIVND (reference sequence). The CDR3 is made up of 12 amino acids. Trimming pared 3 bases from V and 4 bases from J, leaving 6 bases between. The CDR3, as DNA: TGTGCCAGTAGTATTCAGGGCACTGAAGCTTTCTTT. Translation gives CASSIQGTEAFF.

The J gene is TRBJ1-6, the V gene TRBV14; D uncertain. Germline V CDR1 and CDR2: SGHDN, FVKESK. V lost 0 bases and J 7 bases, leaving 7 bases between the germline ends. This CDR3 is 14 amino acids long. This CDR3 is CASSQEAGNSPLHF. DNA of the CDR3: TGTGCCAGCAGCCAAGAGGCGGGCAATTCACCCCTCCACTTT.

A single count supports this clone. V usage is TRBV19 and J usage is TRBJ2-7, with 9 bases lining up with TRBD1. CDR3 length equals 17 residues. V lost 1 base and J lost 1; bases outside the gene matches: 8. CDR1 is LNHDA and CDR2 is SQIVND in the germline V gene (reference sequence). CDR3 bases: TGTGCCAGTAGTATAGTCGGGACAGGGCCAGGTTCCTACGAGCAGTACTTC. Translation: CASSIVGTGPGSYEQYF.

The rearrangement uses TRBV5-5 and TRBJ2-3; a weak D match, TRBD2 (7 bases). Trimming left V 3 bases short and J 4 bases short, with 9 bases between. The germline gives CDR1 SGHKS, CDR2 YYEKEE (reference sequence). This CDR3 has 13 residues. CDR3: CASSWGGPDTQYF. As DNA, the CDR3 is TGTGCCAGCAGCTGGGGGGGCCCAGATACGCAGTATTTT.

The CDR3 bases are TGCAGCGTTGAAACAGGGAATGGCTACACCTTC. This translates into CSVETGNGYTF. This chain connects TRBV29-1 to TRBJ1-2, with D possibly being TRBD1 (6 bases). Trimming took 2 bases from V and 6 from J, leaving 7 bases between them. Germline CDR1 SQVTM, CDR2 ANQGSEA. This CDR3 region has 11 residues. Complete variable domain (other parts from reference TRBV29-1 and TRBJ1-2): SAVISQKPSRDICQRGTSLTIQCQVDSQVTMMFWYRQQPGQSLTLIATANQGSEATYESGFVIDKFPISRPNLTFSTLTVSNMSPEDSSIYLCSVETGNGYTFGSGTRLTVV.

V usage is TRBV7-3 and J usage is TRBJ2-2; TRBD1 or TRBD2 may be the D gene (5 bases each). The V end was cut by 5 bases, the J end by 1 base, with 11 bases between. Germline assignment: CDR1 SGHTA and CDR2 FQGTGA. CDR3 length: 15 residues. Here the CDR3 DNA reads TGTGCCAGCAGCCGGGACGCCTGGAACACCGGGGAGCTGTTTTTT. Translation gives CASSRDAWNTGELFF.

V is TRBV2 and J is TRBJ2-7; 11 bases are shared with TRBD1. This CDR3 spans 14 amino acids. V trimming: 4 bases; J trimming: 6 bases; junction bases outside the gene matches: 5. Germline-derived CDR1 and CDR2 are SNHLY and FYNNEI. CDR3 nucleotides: TGTGCCAGCAGTGTGGACAGGGGGCTAGCCGAGCAGTACTTC. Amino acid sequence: CASSVDRGLAEQYF.